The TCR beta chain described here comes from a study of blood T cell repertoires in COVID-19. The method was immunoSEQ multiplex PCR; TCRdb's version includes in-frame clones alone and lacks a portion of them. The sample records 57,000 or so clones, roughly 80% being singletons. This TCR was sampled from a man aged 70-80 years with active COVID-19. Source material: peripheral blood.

The CDR3 DNA sequence: TGTGCCAGCAGCGTCTCCCAAAGCCACGAGCAGTACTTC. Translating gives CASSVSQSHEQYF. The chain couples TRBV9 to TRBJ2-7; D uncertain. Germline CDR1 is SGDLS and CDR2 is YYNGEE. CDR3 length: 13 amino acids. V was cut by 2 bases and J by 5 bases, with 11 bases left in between.